This TCR beta chain appears in the sequencing data of a study of blood T cell repertoires in COVID-19. In the study overall: COVID-19 samples from acute and convalescent phases originated in the United States, Italy and Spain. Nucleic acid was either cDNA or gDNA, and it came from T cells, B-cell-depleted T cells, or PBMCs.

Per the original data handling: Counts of nucleated cells, estimated from reference gene primer amplification, were obtained. Some clones are missing from TCRdb's copy, which holds only in-frame ones; the method was immunoSEQ multiplex PCR. V and J calls and clone size follow that table, whereas D and trimming were derived from the DNA. The table includes just under 95,000 clones, 75% to 85% detected once. Trimming removed 1 base at V and 5 bases at J, with 14 bases between. This CDR3 has 15 amino acids. In germline, CDR1 is MNHNS, CDR2 SASEGT. The J gene is TRBJ1-1, the V gene TRBV6-1, with D possibly matching TRBD1 (5 bases). This TCR derives from a human donor in a cohort sampled during active COVID-19. Sequences were obtained from peripheral blood. The CDR3 bases are TGTGCCAGCAGTGAAGACAGGTTCGCGGGGACTGAAGCTTTCTTT. This encodes CASSEDRFAGTEAFF.